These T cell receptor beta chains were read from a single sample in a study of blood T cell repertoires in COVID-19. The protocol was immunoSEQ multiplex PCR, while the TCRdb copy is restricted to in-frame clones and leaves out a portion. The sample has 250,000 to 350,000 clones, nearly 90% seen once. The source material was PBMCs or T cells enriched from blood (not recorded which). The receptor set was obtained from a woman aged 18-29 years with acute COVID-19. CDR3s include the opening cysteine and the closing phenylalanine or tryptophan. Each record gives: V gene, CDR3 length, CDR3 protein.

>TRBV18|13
CAGSNSPNEKLFF
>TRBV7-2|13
CASSLDHQQPQHF
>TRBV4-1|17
CASSQVFAPGGNTEAFF
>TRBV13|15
CASSSTSGSRNEQYF
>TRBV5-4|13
CASSLEAGMEAFF
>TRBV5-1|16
CASSLAGTGVTGELFF
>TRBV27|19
CASSLYGSSGTSGYNEQFF
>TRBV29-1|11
CSGKQGDGYTF
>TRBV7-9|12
CASSLGGSEQYF
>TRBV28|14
CASSSTGMNTEAFF
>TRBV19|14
CDPFRGTIREKLFF
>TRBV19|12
CASSIRGQPQHF
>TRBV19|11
CATTHNYEQYF
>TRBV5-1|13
CASSFGANYGYTF
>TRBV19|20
CASSMSSGRPKGVAKNIQYF
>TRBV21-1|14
CASSSGHRHNEQFF
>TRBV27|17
CASSLRGANIVNQPQHF
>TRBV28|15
CASRPPGAPSYEQYF
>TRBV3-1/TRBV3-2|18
CASSQVGTGTSGRYEQYF
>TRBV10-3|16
CAIRGTSGFSQGEQYF
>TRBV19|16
CASNGPGQSSNQPQHF
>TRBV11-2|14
CASSPGVGSYGYTF
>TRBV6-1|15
CASSEWGAAKETQYF
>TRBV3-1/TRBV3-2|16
CASSQDELAGVSEQYF
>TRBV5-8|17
CASSPASDWYGANVLTF
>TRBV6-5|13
CASSYTIGDEQFF
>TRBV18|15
CASSPGSRMGTEAFF
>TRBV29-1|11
CSGGRGNEQFF
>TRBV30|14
CAWRIAGGPGTQYF
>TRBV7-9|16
CASSLTLTSGLYEQYF
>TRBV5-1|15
CASSPETGWIEKLFF
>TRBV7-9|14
CASSYSGRTDTQYF
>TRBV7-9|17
CASSSGLQDHPLYEQYF
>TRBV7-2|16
CASTLDSPYSNQPQHF
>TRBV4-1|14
CASSQEASSYEQYF
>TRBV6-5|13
CASSRREYNEQFF
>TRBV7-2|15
CASSLTSQGNYGYTF
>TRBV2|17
CASSEAGQRTTNEKLFF
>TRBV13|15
CASSLNGIGKAEQYF
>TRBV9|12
CASGREGQTQYF
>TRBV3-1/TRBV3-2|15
CASSQDRRSNYGYTF
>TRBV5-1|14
CASSGGTAGNTIYF
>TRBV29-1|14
CSARTSGSSDEQFF
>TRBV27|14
CASSSRSGIDTQYF
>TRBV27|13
CASSLQGTGELFF
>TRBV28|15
CASSQPTGARTEAFF
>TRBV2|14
CASRPGPANYGYTF
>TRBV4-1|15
CASSQGRSTNEKLFF
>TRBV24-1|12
CATSDLGGQAFF
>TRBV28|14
CASSLIGGPNIQYF
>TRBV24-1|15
CATSDGLAGGNEQFF
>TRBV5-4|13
CASSLVYSNEQYF
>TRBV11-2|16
CASSLAGAGGGETQYF
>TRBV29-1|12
CSVEAGFTEAFF
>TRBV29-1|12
CSVDRGDYGYTF